Listed here are 20 T cell receptor beta chains from one sample, sequenced in a study of cytomegalovirus exposure and HLA in healthy donors. The PCR used 60 Vbeta and 13 Jbeta primers. Profiling relied on immunoSEQ multiplex PCR, and the TCRdb table lists in-frame clones only, not all of them. Counted here are about 190,000 clones, roughly 81% occurring once; the ten biggest clones make up around 2.2%. Sequencing used PBMCs. The receptors were gathered from a woman aged 25 to 45 in good health and CMV-seropositive.

V and J are TRBV25-1 and TRBJ1-6; 11 positions match TRBD1. The ends lost 6 bases at V and 3 bases at J; junction bases unmatched: 1. CDR3 size: 15 residues. CDR1 and CDR2 (germline): MGHDK, SYGVNS. The CDR3 region is CASSGTGGYNSPLHF. The CDR3 bases are TGTGCCAGCAGCGGGACAGGGGGCTATAATTCACCCCTCCACTTT.

This chain joins TRBV15 and TRBJ1-2; TRBD1 matches at 9 bases. The CDR3 runs to 13 residues. CDR1 and CDR2 (germline): LNHNV, YYDKDF (reference sequence). After removal of 5 bases from V and 2 bases from J, the junction contained 0 bases not matched to a gene. Here the CDR3 DNA reads TGTGCCACCAGCGGACAGGGGAACTATGGCTACACCTTC. It codes for CATSGQGNYGYTF.

J is TRBJ1-1 and V is TRBV11-2, with 9 bases identical to TRBD1. The V and J ends lost 2 bases and 0 bases, in that order; junction bases with no gene match: 10. Per germline, CDR1 SGHAT and CDR2 FQNNGV. The length of the CDR3 is 18 residues. The CDR3 DNA reads as TGTGCCAGCAGCTTACTGCTAGGGACAGGGCTTATGAACACTGAAGCTTTCTTT. Amino acid sequence: CASSLLLGTGLMNTEAFF.

For this clone: This sample also contains other DNA sequences that code for the same CDR3. The chain combines TRBV7-2 with TRBJ1-6, with TRBD1 as a possible D gene (5 bases). The CDR3 covers 13 residues. Per the germline V gene, CDR1 is SGHTA and CDR2 is FQGNSA. With 0 bases removed from V and 13 bases from J, the gap between germline ends came to 10 bases. The CDR3 reads CASSLAQGSPLHF. The CDR3 coding sequence is TGTGCCAGCAGCTTAGCGCAGGGTTCCCCCCTCCACTTT.

This clone turned up a few times. The DNA of the CDR3 is TGTGCCATCAGTGACGCCGCTACTAGCGGGAAGCAGTTCTTC. Its translation: CAISDAATSGKQFF. The chain links TRBV10-3 to TRBJ2-1; the match to TRBD2 covers 10 bases. CDR1 ENHRY and CDR2 SYGVKD come from the germline V gene. J lost 11 bases, V lost 3 bases, and 7 bases had no gene match. The length of the CDR3 is 14 residues.

This clone turned up a few times. The V gene is TRBV5-6, the J gene TRBJ1-4, with no clear D. Per germline, CDR1 SGHDT and CDR2 YYEEEE. The CDR3 consists of 13 residues. V shed 2 bases and J shed 8 bases, with 10 bases lying between them. CDR3 sequence: CASSFTFPEKLFF. For the CDR3, the DNA is TGTGCCAGCAGCTTTACATTCCCGGAAAAACTGTTTTTT. Looking up the rest from reference TRBV5-6 and TRBJ1-4 gives the full variable domain: DAGVTQSPTHLIKTRGQQVTLRCSPKSGHDTVSWYQQALGQGPQFIFQYYEEEERQRGNFPDRFSGHQFPNYSSELNVNALLLGDSALYLCASSFTFPEKLFFGSGTQLSVL.

V is TRBV6-5 and J is TRBJ2-3, with unresolved D. Germline V gene lookup returns CDR1 MNHEY and CDR2 SVGAGI. Trimming stripped 4 bases from V and 9 bases from J, with 20 bases between. The CDR3 has 15 residues. CDR3 amino acids: CASSLTTTGSVTQYF. CDR3 in DNA: TGTGCCAGCAGTTTGACCACGACCGGGTCGGTGACGCAGTATTTT.

This clone came up a few times. This chain uses TRBV6-1 with TRBJ2-5; D is possibly TRBD2 (5 bases). V gave up 4 bases and J gave up 1 base, with 13 bases separating them. The CDR3 is 15 residues long. Germline values: CDR1 MNHNS, CDR2 SASEGT. CDR3 loop: CASSAHYRGQETQYF. DNA for the CDR3: TGTGCCAGCAGTGCCCATTACCGGGGCCAAGAGACCCAGTACTTC.

The chain uses TRBV11-2 and TRBJ2-1; 9 bases fit TRBD2. Germline CDR1 SGHAT, CDR2 FQNNGV. The CDR3 has 16 amino acids. The ends lost 5 bases at V and 2 bases at J; junction bases unmatched: 7. For the CDR3, the DNA is TGTGCCAGCAGCCCGATTGAGCGGGGGGCCTACAATGAGCAGTTCTTC. Protein sequence: CASSPIERGAYNEQFF.

The rearrangement links TRBV15 to TRBJ2-7, with TRBD2 identical over 11 bases. V lost 4 bases and J lost 6; bases outside the gene matches: 11. This CDR3 region has 16 residues. Germline CDR1 is LNHNV and CDR2 is YYDKDF (reference sequence). The CDR3 DNA is TGTGCCACCAGCATTGAAGGAACTAGCGGGAGCTTCGAGCAGTACTTC. Its protein product is CATSIEGTSGSFEQYF.

The V gene is TRBV4-3, the J gene TRBJ1-4, with D perhaps matching TRBD1 (5 bases). This CDR3 has 15 amino acids. The V end lost 3 bases, the J end lost 11 bases, and 19 bases lay between the germline ends. Germline V gene sequence: CDR1 LGHNA, CDR2 YSLEER. This chain's CDR3 is CASSHPTQTPGKLFF. CDR3 nucleotide sequence: TGCGCCAGCAGCCACCCGACCCAAACTCCAGGGAAACTGTTTTTT.

V and J are TRBV5-1 and TRBJ1-1; D is perhaps TRBD1 (5 bases). This CDR3 has 13 amino acids. Germline V gene lookup returns CDR1 SGHRS and CDR2 YFSETQ. Trimming took off 4 bases at V and 8 bases at J, with 15 bases between the two ends. CDR3 DNA sequence: TGCGCCAGCAGCAGAAGTTGGGACTCCGAAGCTTTCTTT. It specifies CASSRSWDSEAFF.

This clone appeared a few times. The V gene is TRBV4-3, the J gene TRBJ2-1; no reliable D call. Germline CDR1 reads LGHNA; CDR2 reads YSLEER. The V end was cut by 1 base, the J end by 0 bases, with 7 bases between. CDR3 size: 15 residues. The chain's CDR3 is CASSQGESSYNEQFF. CDR3 DNA: TGCGCCAGCAGCCAAGGAGAGAGCTCCTACAATGAGCAGTTCTTC.

The chain carries TRBV30 and TRBJ2-1, with a possible D match to TRBD2 (6 bases). V was trimmed by 3 bases and J by 0 bases, leaving 9 bases between them. CDR3 length equals 14 residues. The germline V gene encodes CDR1 GTSNPN and CDR2 SVGIG (reference sequence). CDR3: CAWRGLSSYNEQFF. For the CDR3, the DNA is TGTGCCTGGAGGGGACTTAGCTCCTACAATGAGCAGTTCTTC.

As regards this clone: Other DNA sequences in this specimen translate into the identical CDR3. CDR3 sequence: CASSSNSYEQYF. The DNA of the CDR3 is TGTGCCAGCAGCTCCAATTCCTACGAGCAGTACTTC. The chain has TRBV5-6 and TRBJ2-7, with D unclear. Trimming left V 3 bases short and J 1 base short, with 5 bases between. CDR1 and CDR2 from the germline V gene are SGHDT and YYEEEE. This CDR3 is built from 12 residues.

V usage is TRBV10-3 and J usage is TRBJ2-2; 16 nucleotides align to TRBD2. Germline V gives CDR1 ENHRY, CDR2 SYGVKD. The CDR3 totals 20 residues. Losses at the gene ends were 0 bases for V and 3 bases for J; bases not matched to a gene: 7. This CDR3 is CAISESSGTSGRVDTGELFF. The CDR3, as DNA: TGTGCCATCAGTGAGTCAAGCGGGACTAGCGGGAGGGTTGACACCGGGGAGCTGTTTTTT.

The chain links TRBV2 to TRBJ2-1, with 11 positions matching TRBD2. The V gene's germline CDR1 is SNHLY and CDR2 FYNNEI. CDR3 length: 14 amino acids. Trimming at V came to 5 bases and at J to 9 bases, leaving 6 bases not matched to a gene. The CDR3 loop reads CASSLLAGVGEQFF. The CDR3 DNA follows: TGTGCCAGCAGTTTACTAGCGGGAGTTGGTGAGCAGTTCTTC.

This chain joins TRBV11-2 and TRBJ1-4; TRBD1 is a possible D gene (6 bases). V was cut by 4 bases and J by 2 bases, with 17 bases left in between. Looked up from germline, CDR1 is SGHAT and CDR2 is FQNNGV. The CDR3 consists of 17 residues. The CDR3 reads CASSSLGHPGTNEKLFF. CDR3 nucleotide sequence: TGTGCCAGCAGCTCCCTGGGACACCCAGGGACTAATGAAAAACTGTTTTTT.

DNA of the CDR3: TGTGCCAGCAGTGAAATTCTTCACGGGGAGTACTTC. It yields the protein CASSEILHGEYF. V gene TRBV6-1 combines with J gene TRBJ2-5; weak D call: TRBD2 (5 bases). Germline CDR1 is MNHNS and CDR2 is SASEGT. The CDR3 spans 12 residues. The V and J ends lost 2 bases and 12 bases respectively, with 13 bases between them.

This chain links TRBV5-1 with TRBJ2-7, with TRBD2 matching over 9 bases. V gave up 3 bases and J gave up 6 bases; unmatched junction bases: 4. This CDR3 contains 13 residues. The germline CDR1 and CDR2 sequences are SGHRS and YFSETQ. The chain's CDR3 is CASSSAGGVEQYF. The CDR3 DNA is TGCGCCAGCAGCTCCGCGGGGGGGGTCGAGCAGTACTTC. The entire variable domain, with the rest obtained from reference TRBV5-1 and TRBJ2-7, is as follows: KAGVTQTPRYLIKTRGQQVTLSCSPISGHRSVSWYQQTPGQGLQFLFEYFSETQRNKGNFPGRFSGRQFSNSRSEMNVSTLELGDSALYLCASSSAGGVEQYFGPGTRLTVT.